Below are 18 T cell receptor beta chains sequenced from a single sample in a study of blood T cell repertoires in COVID-19. Data came from immunoSEQ multiplex PCR; TCRdb stores just in-frame clones and leaves some out. The table includes 100,000 to 120,000 clones, around 83% detected once. The sequenced sample consisted of peripheral blood. These receptors were taken from a woman aged 55-69 years with COVID-19, enrolled during active disease.

This chain connects TRBV5-1 to TRBJ2-7; 8 positions agree with TRBD2. The CDR3 is 14 residues long. J was trimmed by 6 bases and V by 3 bases; bases with no gene match: 8. Germline CDR1 and CDR2: SGHRS and YFSETQ. The CDR3 coding sequence is TGCGCCAGCAGCTCCCGAGGACTAGCTTTCGAGCAGTACTTC. Translating gives CASSSRGLAFEQYF.

The chain links TRBV27 to TRBJ1-1, with D hard to call. The CDR3 loop spans 14 amino acids. CDR1 is MNHEY and CDR2 is SMNVEV in the germline V gene (reference sequence). Trimming took off 0 bases at V and 1 base at J, with 6 bases between the two ends. CDR3 coding DNA: TGTGCCAGCAGTTTATCCCCAGGGAACACTGAAGCTTTCTTT. Translation: CASSLSPGNTEAFF.

This clone was counted once. J is TRBJ1-2 and V is TRBV27; D is possibly TRBD1 (5 bases). The V end was cut by 5 bases, the J end by 2 bases, with 21 bases between. This CDR3 is 17 amino acids long. From germline, CDR1 is MNHEY and CDR2 SMNVEV (reference sequence). CDR3 sequence (DNA): TGTGCCAGCAGTCCCCTTAACCCGGGACTGGAAAACTATGGCTACACCTTC. This sequence encodes CASSPLNPGLENYGYTF.

The V gene is TRBV5-4, the J gene TRBJ1-4; D not certain. Germline V gene lookup returns CDR1 SGHNT and CDR2 YYREEE (reference sequence). Trimming removed 3 bases at V and 5 bases at J, with 17 bases between. This CDR3 region has 16 residues. The CDR3 DNA reads as TGTGCCAGCAGCTCCCCCCGACGAGGTAGAAATGAAAAACTGTTTTTT. Protein product: CASSSPRRGRNEKLFF.

The chain uses TRBV5-1 and TRBJ2-1, with 9 bases matching TRBD1. CDR3 length equals 16 residues. Germline V gene sequence: CDR1 SGHRS, CDR2 YFSETQ. The trim removed 0 bases at V and 4 bases at J, leaving 5 bases unmatched. CDR3 sequence: CASSLDPGQGYNEQFF. DNA for the CDR3: TGCGCCAGCAGCTTGGATCCGGGACAGGGTTACAATGAGCAGTTCTTC. The whole variable domain, remainder taken from reference TRBV5-1 and TRBJ2-1, is KAGVTQTPRYLIKTRGQQVTLSCSPISGHRSVSWYQQTPGQGLQFLFEYFSETQRNKGNFPGRFSGRQFSNSRSEMNVSTLELGDSALYLCASSLDPGQGYNEQFFGPGTRLTVL.

The chain carries TRBV5-4 and TRBJ2-3, with 13 bases identical to TRBD2. V trimming: 0 bases; J trimming: 0 bases; junction bases outside the gene matches: 7. The CDR3 consists of 19 residues. Germline V gene lookup returns CDR1 SGHNT and CDR2 YYREEE (reference sequence). CDR3 coding DNA: TGTGCCAGCAGCTTGGTGGGACTAGCGGGGATTATCAGCACAGATACGCAGTATTTT. Translating gives CASSLVGLAGIISTDTQYF.

The chain uses TRBV5-1 and TRBJ2-1; 11 nucleotides align to TRBD2. The V and J ends lost 0 bases and 3 bases, in that order; junction bases with no gene match: 2. The CDR3 has 16 amino acids. Germline CDR1 and CDR2: SGHRS and YFSETQ. CDR3 DNA sequence: TGCGCCAGCAGCTTGGGAGGGACTAGCGGCTACAATGAGCAGTTCTTC. This codes for CASSLGGTSGYNEQFF.

V and J are TRBV7-8 and TRBJ1-2, with 10 bases identical to TRBD1. V shed 4 bases, J shed 4 bases, and the junction held 6 bases outside the gene matches. The CDR3 length is 15 residues. Germline loops: CDR1 SGHVS, CDR2 FQNEAQ. The CDR3 DNA reads as TGTGCCAGCAGCTCAGGACAGGGGGTAATCTATGGCTACACCTTC. Its protein product is CASSSGQGVIYGYTF.

This sequence joins TRBV29-1 and TRBJ1-1, with 11 positions matching TRBD1. CDR1 SQVTM and CDR2 ANQGSEA come from the germline V gene. V gave up 0 bases and J gave up 4 bases; unmatched junction bases: 7. CDR3 length: 16 amino acids. The CDR3 loop reads CSVEEGTGTGGTEAFF. The CDR3 DNA sequence: TGCAGCGTTGAAGAGGGGACCGGGACAGGGGGCACTGAAGCTTTCTTT. Combining the CDR3 with reference TRBV29-1 and TRBJ1-1 gives the whole variable domain SAVISQKPSRDICQRGTSLTIQCQVDSQVTMMFWYRQQPGQSLTLIATANQGSEATYESGFVIDKFPISRPNLTFSTLTVSNMSPEDSSIYLCSVEEGTGTGGTEAFFGQGTRLTVV.

This clone has more than one count but fewer than ten. V and J are TRBV2 and TRBJ2-5; 8 bases map to TRBD1. With V trimmed by 6 bases and J by 3 bases, 6 bases remained unmatched. CDR3 length: 14 residues. Germline assignment: CDR1 SNHLY and CDR2 FYNNEI. The CDR3 nucleotides are TGTGCCAGCAGGGTCCCGACAGGGGAAGAGACCCAGTACTTC. Translation: CASRVPTGEETQYF.

The J gene is TRBJ2-1, the V gene TRBV12-5, with TRBD1 as a possible D gene (6 bases). Germline V gives CDR1 LGHNT, CDR2 FRNRAP. This CDR3 is built from 17 residues. The ends were cut back, 5 bases at V and 0 bases at J, with 17 bases in the middle. The CDR3 DNA is TGTGCTAGTGGTGATATACACGAGGACAGCTCCTACAATGAGCAGTTCTTC. Translation gives CASGDIHEDSSYNEQFF.

This chain links TRBV20-1 with TRBJ2-3; D possibly corresponds to TRBD2 (5 bases). CDR3 size: 11 residues. Deletions cut 7 bases from V and 2 bases from J, with 7 bases between. The germline CDR1 and CDR2 sequences are DFQATT and SNEGSKA (reference sequence). The CDR3 sequence: CSGGFTDTQYF. CDR3 DNA: TGCAGTGGAGGGTTCACAGATACGCAGTATTTT.

V usage is TRBV6-5 and J usage is TRBJ2-2; 8 bases agree with TRBD2. V shed 6 bases, J shed 3 bases, and the junction held 3 bases outside the gene matches. The CDR3 covers 14 residues. CDR1 is MNHEY and CDR2 is SVGAGI in the germline V gene. DNA of the CDR3: TGTGCCAGCAGGGGACTAGTTGACACCGGGGAGCTGTTTTTT. This sequence encodes CASRGLVDTGELFF.

V and J are TRBV4-3 and TRBJ1-1; 7 bases match TRBD1. Germline V lookup: CDR1 LGHNA, CDR2 YSLEER. The V segment lost 4 bases and the J segment 8 bases; nucleotides outside the gene matches: 10. CDR3 length: 14 amino acids. Here the CDR3 reads CASSPLNQGQEAFF. In DNA form, the CDR3 reads TGCGCCAGCAGCCCCTTAAACCAGGGACAGGAAGCTTTCTTT.

This sequence joins TRBV14 and TRBJ1-3; D remains unclear. The CDR3 is made up of 13 amino acids. V was cut by 3 bases and J by 3 bases, with 6 bases left in between. CDR1 is SGHDN and CDR2 is FVKESK in the germline V gene. This chain's CDR3 is CASSQLSGNTIYF. The DNA of the CDR3 is TGTGCCAGCAGCCAGCTCAGTGGAAACACCATATATTTT. The variable domain in full, completed from reference TRBV14 and TRBJ1-3, reads EAGVTQFPSHSVIEKGQTVTLRCDPISGHDNLYWYRRVMGKEIKFLLHFVKESKQDESGMPNNRFLAERTGGTYSTLKVQPAELEDSGVYFCASSQLSGNTIYFGEGSWLTVV.

The chain employs TRBV5-4 and TRBJ1-1; 8 bases align to TRBD1. The CDR3 covers 19 residues. V was pared by 3 bases and J by 4 bases, with 20 bases of the junction left unmatched. Germline loops: CDR1 SGHNT, CDR2 YYREEE (reference sequence). The CDR3 sequence is CASSSTQKRTGREGTEAFF. CDR3 bases: TGTGCCAGCAGCTCCACCCAAAAACGGACAGGGAGGGAAGGCACTGAAGCTTTCTTT.

The table lists this clone with a few counts. The chain couples TRBV27 to TRBJ1-4; 10 nucleotides match TRBD1. The CDR3 is made up of 18 amino acids. V gave up 7 bases and J gave up 3 bases; unmatched junction bases: 14. Germline V gene data show CDR1 as MNHEY and CDR2 as SMNVEV (reference sequence). The CDR3 sequence is CASILWGQGLQANEKLFF. The CDR3 DNA is TGTGCCAGCATCCTTTGGGGACAGGGGCTGCAAGCTAATGAAAAACTGTTTTTT.

This clone was recorded many times. This same CDR3 is encoded by further DNA sequences in the sample. V and J are TRBV9 and TRBJ1-5; 12 positions match TRBD1. The CDR3 is made up of 16 amino acids. Germline assignment: CDR1 SGDLS and CDR2 YYNGEE. The V gene end was trimmed by 4 bases and the J gene end by 3 bases; junction bases not matched to a gene: 5. The CDR3 protein is CASSPGTGGNNQPQHF. CDR3 DNA: TGTGCCAGCAGCCCAGGGACAGGGGGCAACAATCAGCCCCAGCATTTT.